The present T cell receptor beta chain was sequenced within a study of shared clonotypes between healthy human individuals. Overall study results and limits: Lower generation probabilities were found for non-shared clonotypes than for those shared by all four donors.

In the CD4+ fraction, cells were divided into CD45RA+ naive and CD45RA-negative memory subsets. As to this clone: What it recognizes is unknown.

Replicate PCRs from sorted subsets contained roughly 200 ng DNA, which is around 30,000 T cell genomes. The assay was immunoSEQ multiplex PCR, and TCRdb's table has in-frame clones only and misses some. The profile covers over a million clones, with roughly 74% appearing a single time and around 0.47% taken by the ten largest. Germline trimming cut 6 bases from V and 4 bases from J; bases unmatched to any gene: 6. Germline CDR1 is SNHLY and CDR2 is FYNNEI. The CDR3 totals 15 residues. The origin of this receptor is a man aged 18 to 29 in good health. Some clones in this sample may be carry-over from other donors' samples. V and J are TRBV2 and TRBJ2-1; TRBD1 agrees at 10 bases. Specimen: memory CD4+ T cells from PBMCs. Subset specified: CD45RA-negative fraction. The CDR3 is CASRTGTGVYNEQFF. The CDR3 nucleotides are TGTGCCAGCAGGACCGGGACAGGGGTATACAATGAGCAGTTCTTC. The full variable domain, in which reference TRBV2 and TRBJ2-1 provide the parts outside the CDR3, is EPEVTQTPSHQVTQMGQEVILRCVPISNHLYFYWYRQILGQKVEFLVSFYNNEISEKSEIFDDQFSVERPDGSNFTLKIRSTKLEDSAMYFCASRTGTGVYNEQFFGPGTRLTVL.